These 26 T cell receptor beta chains were all obtained from the same sample, sequenced in a study of OX40 agonist ivuxolimab in advanced cancers. Sequencing used immunoSEQ multiplex PCR; TCRdb keeps in-frame clones, though not all of them. The sample lists 22,000 or so clones, 84% occurring once. Sequencing used CD4+ or CD8+ T cells sorted from blood, obtained in a trial of the OX40 agonist ivuxolimab. These receptors were obtained from an adult with an advanced solid tumor such as melanoma, head and neck, liver or kidney cancer.

The chain couples TRBV28 to TRBJ2-5, with D unresolved. The V and J ends lost 2 bases and 5 bases respectively, with 15 bases between them. Germline loops: CDR1 MDHEN, CDR2 SYDVKM. This CDR3 is built from 15 residues. The CDR3 nucleotides are TGTGCCAGCAGTTTACCACTGGGCCCTAGGGAGACCCAGTACTTC. This sequence encodes CASSLPLGPRETQYF.

By proportion, this clone is large. V and J are TRBV9 and TRBJ1-5, with no clear D. The CDR3 is 14 amino acids. Trimming shortened V by 3 bases and J by 5 bases, and 12 bases separated the two germline ends. Germline CDR1 and CDR2: SGDLS and YYNGEE. CDR3 nucleotide sequence: TGTGCCAGCAGCGAGGGCAGGTCCTATCAGCCCCAGCATTTT. Amino acids: CASSEGRSYQPQHF.

The chain carries TRBV18 and TRBJ2-3; no firm D call. V gave up 0 bases and J gave up 2 bases, with 15 bases separating them. Germline loops: CDR1 KGHSH, CDR2 LQKENI. This CDR3 contains 17 residues. In DNA form, the CDR3 reads TGTGCCAGCTCACCACCGGTCTACCCACGCCTCACAGATACGCAGTATTTT. It yields the protein CASSPPVYPRLTDTQYF.

This clone was seen a few times. The rearrangement joins TRBV7-2 to TRBJ2-3; 10 bases fit TRBD2. Germline V gives CDR1 SGHTA, CDR2 FQGNSA. The CDR3 runs 15 residues. The V segment lost 5 bases and the J segment 4 bases; nucleotides outside the gene matches: 6. This chain's CDR3 is CASSALAGAPDTQYF. CDR3 nucleotide sequence: TGTGCCAGCAGCGCGCTAGCGGGAGCCCCAGATACGCAGTATTTT.

V is TRBV19 and J is TRBJ2-5; D is possibly TRBD1 or TRBD2 (5 bases each). Looked up from germline, CDR1 is LNHDA and CDR2 is SQIVND (reference sequence). Trimming took off 6 bases at V and 0 bases at J, with 17 bases between the two ends. The CDR3 consists of 16 residues. CDR3 coding DNA: TGTGCCAGTAGCCCCCTGGTGGGGGTTGACCAAGAGACCCAGTACTTC. Residues: CASSPLVGVDQETQYF.

The chain joins TRBV9 to TRBJ1-1; D not certain. The ends were cut back, 1 base at V and 2 bases at J, with 12 bases in the middle. The CDR3 length is 15 residues. Germline values: CDR1 SGDLS, CDR2 YYNGEE. CDR3 residues: CASSVYSEHNTEAFF. The CDR3 DNA sequence: TGTGCCAGCAGCGTATATTCAGAACATAACACTGAAGCTTTCTTT.

This chain connects TRBV5-4 to TRBJ2-7, with 11 bases aligning to TRBD2. The V gene end was trimmed by 6 bases and the J gene end by 5 bases; junction bases not matched to a gene: 16. This CDR3 has 17 residues. Germline V gives CDR1 SGHNT, CDR2 YYREEE (reference sequence). The CDR3 DNA follows: TGTGCCAGCACCCCCGGGCTAGCGGGAGGATGGGCGGACGAGCAGTACTTC. It encodes CASTPGLAGGWADEQYF.

This rearrangement joins TRBV27 to TRBJ2-3; no firm D call. V lost 8 bases and J lost 6, with 9 bases in between. CDR1 MNHEY and CDR2 SMNVEV come from the germline V gene (reference sequence). The CDR3 totals 11 residues. CDR3 DNA: TGTGCCAGCTCCTCCCCGGATACGCAGTATTTT. It yields the protein CASSSPDTQYF.

This clone was found once. The chain links TRBV28 to TRBJ2-1; TRBD2 might be the D (6 bases). The CDR3 totals 13 residues. V lost 4 bases and J lost 7, with 11 bases in between. Germline CDR1 MDHEN, CDR2 SYDVKM. CDR3 amino acids: CASSSSRGNEQFF. DNA for the CDR3: TGTGCCAGCAGTTCCTCCCGGGGGAATGAGCAGTTCTTC. Full variable domain (outside the CDR3, taken from reference TRBV28 and TRBJ2-1): DVKVTQSSRYLVKRTGEKVFLECVQDMDHENMFWYRQDPGLGLRLIYFSYDVKMKEKGDIPEGYSVSREKKERFSLILESASTNQTSMYLCASSSSRGNEQFFGPGTRLTVL.

V is TRBV27 and J is TRBJ1-1; 9 nucleotides match TRBD1. The germline V gene has CDR1 MNHEY and CDR2 SMNVEV (reference sequence). This CDR3 comprises 15 residues. J was trimmed by 5 bases and V by 5 bases; bases with no gene match: 9. CDR3 in amino acids: CASSPGQGLLTEAFF. CDR3 nucleotide sequence: TGTGCCAGCAGTCCAGGACAGGGGTTGTTAACTGAAGCTTTCTTT.

The rearrangement links TRBV7-2 to TRBJ1-4; 12 positions agree with TRBD1. This CDR3 region has 16 residues. J lost 7 bases, V lost 1 base, and 4 bases had no gene match. CDR1 and CDR2 (germline): SGHTA, FQGNSA. The CDR3 loop is CASSLGTGQGAEKLFF. CDR3 DNA sequence: TGTGCCAGCAGCTTAGGGACGGGACAGGGGGCTGAAAAACTGTTTTTT.

V and J are TRBV19 and TRBJ1-3, with D possibly matching TRBD1 (5 bases). Germline V gene sequence: CDR1 LNHDA, CDR2 SQIVND (reference sequence). With 4 bases removed from V and 0 bases from J, the gap between germline ends came to 10 bases. This CDR3 has 15 amino acids. DNA for the CDR3: TGTGCCAGTAGTAGAACAGGCTACTCTGGAAACACCATATATTTT. Its translation is CASSRTGYSGNTIYF.

The V and J genes are TRBV13 and TRBJ2-2, with 8 bases aligning to TRBD2. Trimming cost V 4 bases and J 4 bases; bases outside gene matches: 5. CDR3 length: 15 amino acids. CDR1 is PRHDT and CDR2 is FYEKMQ in the germline V gene (reference sequence). CDR3 nucleotides: TGTGCCAGCAGCTCGCGACTAGCGAGCACCGGGGAGCTGTTTTTT. This codes for CASSSRLASTGELFF.

The chain links TRBV4-1 to TRBJ2-5; perhaps TRBD1 as D (6 bases). The germline V gene encodes CDR1 MGHRA and CDR2 YSYEKL. CDR3 length: 14 residues. V lost 5 bases and J 5 bases, leaving 15 bases between the germline ends. CDR3 DNA sequence: TGCGCCAGCAGCATGGACAGCCCCCGGGAGACCCAGTACTTC. Amino acid sequence: CASSMDSPRETQYF.

V and J are TRBV28 and TRBJ2-7; D is unresolved. The germline V gene encodes CDR1 MDHEN and CDR2 SYDVKM. V was trimmed by 2 bases and J by 2 bases, leaving 7 bases between them. CDR3 length: 13 amino acids. The CDR3 is CASSLGRTYEQYF. The DNA for the CDR3 is TGTGCCAGCAGTTTAGGCAGGACCTACGAGCAGTACTTC.

This chain links TRBV5-1 with TRBJ1-5; the D is unclear. Germline V gene sequence: CDR1 SGHRS, CDR2 YFSETQ. V was trimmed by 3 bases and J by 3 bases, leaving 7 bases between them. This CDR3 region has 13 residues. The CDR3 protein is CASSWEVNQPQHF. As DNA, the CDR3 is TGCGCCAGCAGCTGGGAGGTCAATCAGCCCCAGCATTTT.

The V and J genes are TRBV29-1 and TRBJ2-2, with D unresolved. In germline, CDR1 is SQVTM, CDR2 ANQGSEA. The CDR3 totals 11 residues. V lost 5 bases and J lost 5, with 6 bases in between. CDR3 loop: CSVSGTGELFF. CDR3 nucleotides: TGCAGCGTTTCCGGGACCGGGGAGCTGTTTTTT.

The count of this clone is one. The chain is built from TRBV6-4 and TRBJ2-1, with 10 bases that match TRBD2. Germline V gene data show CDR1 as MRHNA and CDR2 as SNTAGT. The CDR3 has 16 residues. The ends lost 3 bases at V and 9 bases at J; junction bases unmatched: 11. The CDR3 here is CASSEELAGGHSEQFF. In DNA form, the CDR3 reads TGTGCCAGCAGTGAAGAATTAGCGGGAGGCCATTCTGAGCAGTTCTTC.

This clone appeared a single time. The chain is built from TRBV6-5 and TRBJ1-2; TRBD1 matches at 9 bases. J was trimmed by 6 bases and V by 1 base; bases with no gene match: 6. The CDR3 length is 15 residues. Germline V gene sequence: CDR1 MNHEY, CDR2 SVGAGI. The CDR3 loop reads CASSYLGTGFDGYTF. CDR3 sequence (DNA): TGTGCCAGCAGTTACTTAGGGACAGGGTTTGATGGCTACACCTTC.

The genes are TRBV9 and TRBJ2-3; no clear D. Germline V CDR1 and CDR2: SGDLS, YYNGEE. The CDR3 loop spans 15 amino acids. Trimming shortened V by 0 bases and J by 1 base, and 9 bases separated the two germline ends. Here the CDR3 DNA reads TGTGCCAGCAGCGTAGGGAGCTTTGGCACAGATACGCAGTATTTT. Encoded protein: CASSVGSFGTDTQYF.

The V gene is TRBV15, the J gene TRBJ2-3; D is undetermined. CDR1 and CDR2 from the germline V gene are LNHNV and YYDKDF (reference sequence). This CDR3 region has 13 residues. The V end lost 3 bases, the J end lost 6 bases, and 10 bases lay between the germline ends. In DNA form, the CDR3 reads TGTGCCACCAGCAGGCCCCCCTCGGATACGCAGTATTTT. It specifies CATSRPPSDTQYF.

V usage is TRBV5-6 and J usage is TRBJ2-1; D possibly corresponds to TRBD2 (5 bases). Germline-derived CDR1 and CDR2 are SGHDT and YYEEEE. With 4 bases removed from V and 8 bases from J, the gap between germline ends came to 13 bases. The length of the CDR3 is 13 residues. The CDR3 DNA sequence: TGTGCCAGCAGCGTGGGAAGCGGCGATGAGCAGTTCTTC. It yields the protein CASSVGSGDEQFF.

This clone was counted once. V usage is TRBV19 and J usage is TRBJ2-7; D could derive from TRBD1 or TRBD2 (5 bases each). This CDR3 is 15 amino acids long. V lost 4 bases and J 2 bases, leaving 15 bases between the germline ends. Germline V gene lookup returns CDR1 LNHDA and CDR2 SQIVND (reference sequence). CDR3 bases: TGTGCCAGTAGTACGGGCCGGGACCGAGCCTACGAGCAGTACTTC. Protein product: CASSTGRDRAYEQYF.

This rearrangement joins TRBV14 to TRBJ2-7; D gene uncertain. Germline assignment: CDR1 SGHDN and CDR2 FVKESK. The CDR3 runs to 14 residues. V gave up 3 bases and J gave up 7 bases, with 16 bases separating them. In DNA form, the CDR3 reads TGTGCCAGCAGCCATACCCCCCCCGGCGGTGAGCAGTACTTC. Translation gives CASSHTPPGGEQYF.

This clone is medium-sized by share. V and J are TRBV5-4 and TRBJ2-1, with TRBD2 matching over 9 bases. CDR1 is SGHNT, CDR2 YYREEE, per germline (reference sequence). CDR3 length: 15 residues. V shed 0 bases, J shed 5 bases, and the junction held 3 bases outside the gene matches. The DNA for the CDR3 is TGTGCCAGCAGCTTGGTAGCGGGAGAGCACAATGAGCAGTTCTTC. Translating gives CASSLVAGEHNEQFF.

The count of this clone is one. This chain links TRBV25-1 with TRBJ2-5; 7 nucleotides agree with TRBD1. Germline V gives CDR1 MGHDK, CDR2 SYGVNS. The V segment lost 3 bases and the J segment 5 bases; nucleotides outside the gene matches: 6. The length of the CDR3 is 14 residues. CDR3 protein: CASSDITGEETQYF. CDR3 DNA sequence: TGTGCCAGCAGTGACATTACAGGGGAGGAGACCCAGTACTTC.